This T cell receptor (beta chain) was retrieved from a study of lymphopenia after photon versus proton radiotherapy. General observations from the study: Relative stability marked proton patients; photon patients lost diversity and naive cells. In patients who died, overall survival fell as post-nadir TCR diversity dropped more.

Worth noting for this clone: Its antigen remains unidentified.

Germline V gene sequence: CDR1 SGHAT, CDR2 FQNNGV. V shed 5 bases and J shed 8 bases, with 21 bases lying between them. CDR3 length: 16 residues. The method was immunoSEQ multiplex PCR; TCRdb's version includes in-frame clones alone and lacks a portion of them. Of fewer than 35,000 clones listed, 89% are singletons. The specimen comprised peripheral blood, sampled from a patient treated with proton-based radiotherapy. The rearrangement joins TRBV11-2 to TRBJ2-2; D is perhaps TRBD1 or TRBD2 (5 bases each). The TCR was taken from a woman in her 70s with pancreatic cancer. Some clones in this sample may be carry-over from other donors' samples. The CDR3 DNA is TGTGCCAGCAGCCGAATCACGGGGTCTTCAGGGGGGGAGCTGTTTTTT. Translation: CASSRITGSSGGELFF.